These 15 T cell receptor beta chains share one sample of origin, sequenced in a study of blood T cell repertoires in COVID-19. Some clones are missing from TCRdb's copy, which holds only in-frame ones; the method was immunoSEQ multiplex PCR. Of about 180,000 clones in the sample, approximately 85% were seen once. What was sequenced was PBMCs or T cells enriched from blood (not recorded which). The source of these receptors is a man aged 35 to 55 who had recovered from COVID-19.

V is TRBV7-2 and J is TRBJ1-6; 10 bases fit TRBD1. In germline, CDR1 is SGHTA, CDR2 FQGNSA. V was clipped by 5 bases and J by 8 bases; unmatched bases: 6. The CDR3 is 15 amino acids. The CDR3 DNA is TGTGCCAGCAGCCCCGGGACAGGGGCTTATTCACCCCTCCACTTT. It specifies CASSPGTGAYSPLHF.

The chain joins TRBV3-1 (or the pseudogene TRBV3-2) to TRBJ1-1; TRBD1 might be the D (6 bases). The CDR3 is made up of 14 amino acids. V shed 4 bases and J shed 0 bases, with 9 bases lying between them. Germline assignment: CDR1 LGHDT and CDR2 YNNKEL (reference sequence). The CDR3 DNA sequence: TGTGCCAGCAGCCTACGGACAGTGAACACTGAAGCTTTCTTT. It is translated as CASSLRTVNTEAFF.

This clone was seen just once. This sequence joins TRBV4-1 and TRBJ2-1; D is possibly TRBD2 (5 bases). Germline V gene sequence: CDR1 MGHRA, CDR2 YSYEKL. The V end was cut by 1 base, the J end by 4 bases, with 8 bases between. The CDR3 length is 14 residues. The DNA for the CDR3 is TGCGCCAGCAGCCAAGTAACGGGGTACAATGAGCAGTTCTTC. Encoded protein: CASSQVTGYNEQFF.

This clone was seen just once. The chain is built from TRBV23-1 and TRBJ2-7, with TRBD1 as a possible D gene (5 bases). Being an ORF, TRBV23-1 has a function that is uncertain. V was clipped by 0 bases and J by 3 bases, with 6 bases between them. This CDR3 is 13 amino acids long. The CDR3 nucleotides are TGCGCCAGCAGTCAATCGGGGCTCTACGAGCAGTACTTC. Translation: CASSQSGLYEQYF.

This rearrangement joins TRBV28 to TRBJ2-5; D may be TRBD2 (7 bases). Trimming pared 6 bases from V and 4 bases from J, leaving 15 bases between. The CDR3 consists of 14 residues. Germline loops: CDR1 MDHEN, CDR2 SYDVKM. CDR3 residues: CASSKGGVSETQYF. In DNA form, the CDR3 reads TGTGCCAGCAGCAAAGGGGGGGTTTCAGAGACCCAGTACTTC.

A single count supports this clone. V is TRBV7-3 and J is TRBJ2-2, with TRBD2 matching 8 bases. CDR3 length: 15 residues. Germline CDR1 reads SGHTA; CDR2 reads FQGTGA. V was pared by 5 bases and J by 8 bases, with 10 bases of the junction left unmatched. In DNA, the CDR3 is TGTGCCAGCAGCGCAGGGGCGGGAGGATCGGGGGAGCTGTTTTTT. Translation: CASSAGAGGSGELFF.

Written as DNA, the CDR3 is TGTGCCACCAGCACGTTCAGGGACACTGAAGCTTTCTTT. It yields the protein CATSTFRDTEAFF. The rearrangement links TRBV15 to TRBJ1-1, with a possible D match to TRBD1 (5 bases). Germline V gene data show CDR1 as LNHNV and CDR2 as YYDKDF (reference sequence). The germline V and J ends were trimmed by 4 bases and 3 bases, with 9 bases remaining between them. This CDR3 is built from 13 residues.

V is TRBV7-8 and J is TRBJ1-5, with D perhaps matching TRBD1 (6 bases). Germline V CDR1 and CDR2: SGHVS, FQNEAQ. V lost 4 bases and J 3 bases, leaving 19 bases between the germline ends. The CDR3 contains 17 residues. CDR3 in amino acids: CASSSGTGSHYNQPQHF. DNA for the CDR3: TGTGCCAGCAGCTCAGGCACAGGGTCTCATTACAATCAGCCCCAGCATTTT. Full variable domain (remainder filled in from reference TRBV7-8 and TRBJ1-5): GAGVSQSPRYKVAKRGQDVALRCDPISGHVSLFWYQQALGQGPEFLTYFQNEAQLDKSGLPSDRFFAERPEGSVSTLKIQRTQQEDSAVYLCASSSGTGSHYNQPQHFGDGTRLSIL.

A single count supports this clone. The rearrangement links TRBV7-8 to TRBJ1-4, with D possibly matching TRBD1 (6 bases). Looked up from germline, CDR1 is SGHVS and CDR2 is FQNEAQ. V lost 3 bases and J lost 0, with 8 bases in between. The CDR3 runs 15 residues. CDR3 nucleotides: TGTGCCAGCAGCTTCGGACAGTCAACTAATGAAAAACTGTTTTTT. Translation: CASSFGQSTNEKLFF.

Concerning this clone itself: Other DNA sequences in the same sample also yield this CDR3. This chain uses TRBV28 with TRBJ1-5, with D hard to call. CDR3 length equals 12 residues. The ends were cut back, 2 bases at V and 4 bases at J, with 3 bases in the middle. Germline CDR1 reads MDHEN; CDR2 reads SYDVKM. Here the CDR3 reads CASSLRNQPQHF. CDR3 coding DNA: TGTGCCAGCAGTTTACGGAATCAGCCCCAGCATTTT.

The rearrangement uses TRBV7-9 and TRBJ2-7, with 9 positions matching TRBD1. The J segment lost 8 bases and the V segment lost 5 bases, leaving 7 bases of the junction unmatched. CDR1 and CDR2 (germline): SEHNR, FQNEAQ (reference sequence). The CDR3 has 13 residues. CDR3 coding DNA: TGTGCCAGCAGCCTACAGGGGGCAGGCAAGCAGTACTTC. This translates into CASSLQGAGKQYF.

The chain couples TRBV28 to TRBJ2-3; 7 positions agree with TRBD2. The trim removed 8 bases at V and 7 bases at J, leaving 6 bases unmatched. CDR1 MDHEN and CDR2 SYDVKM come from the germline V gene. The CDR3 is made up of 12 amino acids. The DNA for the CDR3 is TGTGCCAGCTCGGCGGGAGTACATACGCAGTATTTT. Protein: CASSAGVHTQYF.

The chain links TRBV9 to TRBJ1-4; D gene uncertain. Looked up from germline, CDR1 is SGDLS and CDR2 is YYNGEE. V shed 6 bases and J shed 0 bases, with 12 bases lying between them. This CDR3 is built from 15 residues. In nucleotides, the CDR3 is TGTGCCAGCACCCCCGGAGTTGCAACTAATGAAAAACTGTTTTTT. Protein sequence: CASTPGVATNEKLFF.

The genes are TRBV12-3 or TRBV12-4 and TRBJ2-7; D possibly corresponds to TRBD1 (5 bases). This CDR3 is built from 13 residues. With 4 bases removed from V and 5 bases from J, the gap between germline ends came to 12 bases. Here the CDR3 DNA reads TGTGCCAGCAGTTCCACAGGACCCAACGAGCAGTACTTC. Residues: CASSSTGPNEQYF.

The chain couples TRBV11-2 to TRBJ1-1, with D unresolved. Trimming took off 1 base at V and 7 bases at J, with 10 bases between the two ends. This CDR3 region has 13 residues. The germline V gene has CDR1 SGHAT and CDR2 FQNNGV. This CDR3 reads CASSLVGSLEAFF. As DNA, the CDR3 is TGTGCCAGCAGCTTAGTAGGGAGCCTTGAAGCTTTCTTT.